The T cell receptor (beta chain) described here comes from a study of blood T cell repertoires in COVID-19. Original handling: Amplification of reference gene primers provided the estimated nucleated cell counts. Generated by immunoSEQ multiplex PCR, the TCRdb table keeps only in-frame clones and is missing some. For V, J and clone size, that table is used; D and trimming come from the DNA. The sample lists more than 65,000 clones, roughly 87% occurring once. Sequencing was done on a sample of peripheral blood. This receptor was taken from a man between 60 and 75 years old with acute or convalescent COVID-19.

The CDR3 region has the DNA TGTGCCAGCAGTTATTACGTCGGTCAGCCCCAGCATTTT. Translated, it gives CASSYYVGQPQHF. V is TRBV6-2 or TRBV6-3 and J is TRBJ1-5; D is unclear. The CDR3 loop spans 13 amino acids. The germline V gene encodes CDR1 MNHEY and CDR2 SVGEGT. V lost 3 bases to trimming and J lost 6 bases, with 9 bases between them.